The clone carrying this T cell receptor (beta chain) was counted many times. Its antigen is unidentified. The junction had 17 bases not matched to a gene; V was cut back by 6 bases and J by 9 bases. This CDR3 contains 16 residues. Germline-derived CDR1 and CDR2 are MDHEN and SYDVKM. This specimen belongs to a study of T cell repertoires in cytomegalovirus infection. Study information: It was the public TCR beta signatures that indicated both CMV infection and matching HLA type.

TCRdb itself ran the reads through MiXCR, one entry per CDR3 protein. The sample has 500,000 to 600,000 distinct CDR3 sequences; 16% are singletons. Findings of the study overall: The study found HLA-C-restricted CMV-specific TCR beta clonotypes dominating the ex vivo response. People with CMV and the relevant HLA were identified by cumulative public TCR beta family frequency.

The receptor's source is a human donor in good health (CMV status not recorded). Some clones in this sample may be carry-over from other donors' samples. The V and J genes are TRBV28 and TRBJ2-1, with TRBD2 matching over 7 bases. The source material was CD8+ T cells from PBMCs. The CDR3 DNA reads as TGTGCCAGCAGCCCTAGGATAGCGGGTTCCCGAGGTGAGCAGTTCTTC. It is translated as CASSPRIAGSRGEQFF.